This section outlines one T cell receptor (beta chain) sequence together with its context. What it binds is not known. This record belongs to a study of cytomegalovirus exposure and HLA in healthy donors. Broader study findings: A later analysis reportedly identified an Asian-associated ancestry cluster as carrying fewer N-insertions than the approximately 640-donor mean. High sensitivity and specificity were reportedly achieved when the classifier diagnosed cytomegalovirus status.

Primers included in the PCR were 60 Vbeta and 13 Jbeta primers. Assay: immunoSEQ multiplex PCR; the TCRdb copy retains only in-frame clones and omits some. Of approximately 53,000 clones in the sample, around 70% were seen once. CDR3 length: 14 residues. V lost 7 bases to trimming and J lost 0 bases; unmatched junction nucleotides: 5. CDR1 and CDR2 (germline): MDHEN, SYDVKM. Donors in the study were healthy people who gave bone marrow. The TCR originated in a woman between 50 and 59 years old in good health and CMV-seronegative. Material for sequencing was PBMCs. V usage is TRBV28 and J usage is TRBJ2-5; 7 bases line up with TRBD1. CDR3 amino acids: CASTPGTDQETQYF. The CDR3 DNA follows: TGTGCCAGCACCCCCGGGACAGACCAAGAGACCCAGTACTTC.